This TCR beta chain was sequenced in a study of control samples from healthy donors and cancer patients. Produced via immunoSEQ multiplex PCR; TCRdb's table is partial and in-frame only. The repertoire holds roughly 100,000 clones, with approximately 86% as singletons. V shed 6 bases and J shed 8 bases, with 7 bases lying between them. Germline V gene data show CDR1 as MDHEN and CDR2 as SYDVKM. The CDR3 is 11 residues long. The chain carries TRBV28 and TRBJ2-2, with unresolved D. The sample comprised blood. The sequence was collected from a man aged 30 to 39 in good health. The CDR3 DNA reads as TGTGCCAGCAGGAAGCGTGGGGAGCTGTTTTTT. Amino acid sequence: CASRKRGELFF.